Presented here are 18 T cell receptor beta chains from one specimen sequenced in a study of cytomegalovirus exposure and HLA in healthy donors. PCR employed 60 Vbeta and 13 Jbeta primers. Data came from immunoSEQ multiplex PCR; TCRdb stores just in-frame clones and leaves some out. This sample yields about 110,000 clones, of which 55% to 85% are seen a single time; roughly 8.2% belongs to the top ten. The source material was PBMCs. The receptor source for this set is a man aged 25-45 years in good health and CMV-seronegative.

This chain connects TRBV5-1 to TRBJ2-3, with a weak D call TRBD1 (6 bases). Trimming shortened V by 2 bases and J by 4 bases, and 11 bases separated the two germline ends. This CDR3 is built from 14 residues. Germline V gives CDR1 SGHRS, CDR2 YFSETQ. Here the CDR3 reads CASSLQGQADTQYF. The DNA of the CDR3 is TGCGCCAGCAGCTTACAGGGTCAGGCAGATACGCAGTATTTT.

This clone was seen just once. This chain uses TRBV19 with TRBJ2-2; 8 nucleotides align to TRBD2. V dropped 5 bases and J dropped 0; count of bases not matched to a gene: 5. The CDR3 totals 16 residues. Per germline, CDR1 LNHDA and CDR2 SQIVND (reference sequence). CDR3 DNA sequence: TGTGCCAGTAGTCCCTCGGGAGGGGCGAACACCGGGGAGCTGTTTTTT. Protein sequence: CASSPSGGANTGELFF.

The V and J genes are TRBV11-2 and TRBJ1-4, with D unresolved. The CDR3 runs to 13 residues. The V end was cut by 8 bases, the J end by 10 bases, with 17 bases between. CDR1 and CDR2 (germline): SGHAT, FQNNGV. CDR3 bases: TGTGCCAGCCGCGCACCGCGGTTCAGAAAACTGTTTTTT. This sequence encodes CASRAPRFRKLFF. Full variable domain (rest looked up from reference TRBV11-2 and TRBJ1-4): EAGVAQSPRYKIIEKRQSVAFWCNPISGHATLYWYQQILGQGPKLLIQFQNNGVVDDSQLPKDRFSAERLKGVDSTLKIQPAKLEDSAVYLCASRAPRFRKLFFGSGTQLSVL.

The genes are TRBV4-2 and TRBJ2-5; 12 bases agree with TRBD2. The CDR3 sequence is 18 residues long. Germline-derived CDR1 and CDR2 are LGHNA and YNFKEQ. V gave up 0 bases and J gave up 4 bases; unmatched junction bases: 9. The CDR3 nucleotides are TGTGCCAGCAGCCAAGATCTGCTAGCGGGGGGGCGAGGAGAGACCCAGTACTTC. Amino acids: CASSQDLLAGGRGETQYF.

The chain couples TRBV5-1 to TRBJ2-1; 7 bases map to TRBD1. This CDR3 is built from 14 residues. Trimming at V came to 4 bases and at J to 6 bases, leaving 7 bases not matched to a gene. The germline V gene has CDR1 SGHRS and CDR2 YFSETQ. The CDR3 sequence is CASSDRQGPNEQFF. CDR3 sequence (DNA): TGCGCCAGCAGCGACCGACAGGGCCCCAATGAGCAGTTCTTC.

The chain employs TRBV28 and TRBJ1-4; possible D gene TRBD1, 6 bases. CDR1 and CDR2 (germline): MDHEN, SYDVKM. The CDR3 is made up of 17 amino acids. V was clipped by 5 bases and J by 5 bases, with 21 bases between them. As DNA, the CDR3 is TGTGCCAGCAGTGCGAACAGGGTGGGAAAGGAAAATGAAAAACTGTTTTTT. It codes for CASSANRVGKENEKLFF. Together with reference TRBV28 and TRBJ1-4, the CDR3 gives the full variable domain: DVKVTQSSRYLVKRTGEKVFLECVQDMDHENMFWYRQDPGLGLRLIYFSYDVKMKEKGDIPEGYSVSREKKERFSLILESASTNQTSMYLCASSANRVGKENEKLFFGSGTQLSVL.

The V and J genes are TRBV2 and TRBJ2-2, with 11 bases lining up with TRBD1. Germline V gene data show CDR1 as SNHLY and CDR2 as FYNNEI. The CDR3 runs to 15 residues. With 4 bases clipped from V and 3 bases from J, the junction kept 1 base outside the gene matches. The CDR3 spells CASSGDRGDTGELFF. CDR3 bases: TGTGCCAGCAGTGGGGACAGGGGGGACACCGGGGAGCTGTTTTTT. Complete variable domain (other parts from reference TRBV2 and TRBJ2-2): EPEVTQTPSHQVTQMGQEVILRCVPISNHLYFYWYRQILGQKVEFLVSFYNNEISEKSEIFDDQFSVERPDGSNFTLKIRSTKLEDSAMYFCASSGDRGDTGELFFGEGSRLTVL.

The CDR3: CASSLEPGHQNEQFF. The CDR3 region has the DNA TGTGCCAGCAGCTTAGAACCGGGACACCAAAATGAGCAGTTCTTC. V gene TRBV7-7 combines with J gene TRBJ2-1, with D possibly being TRBD1 (6 bases). From germline, CDR1 is SSHAT and CDR2 FNYEAQ (reference sequence). The CDR3 spans 15 residues. The V end lost 1 base, the J end lost 7 bases, and 14 bases lay between the germline ends.

CDR3 nucleotides: TGTGCCAGCATACGGACAGGCAACCCTTATAATTCACCCCTCCACTTT. Amino acids: CASIRTGNPYNSPLHF. The chain carries TRBV28 and TRBJ1-6, with 7 bases identical to TRBD1. Trimming cost V 7 bases and J 4 bases; bases outside gene matches: 10. CDR1 and CDR2 from the germline V gene are MDHEN and SYDVKM. CDR3 length: 16 residues.

V usage is TRBV18 and J usage is TRBJ2-7, with D tentatively TRBD1 (6 bases). CDR1 and CDR2 (germline): KGHSH, LQKENI. Trimming left V 0 bases short and J 3 bases short, with 12 bases between. This CDR3 spans 15 amino acids. CDR3 in DNA: TGTGCCAGCTCACCACCATCAATAGGGGGCTACGAGCAGTACTTC. This codes for CASSPPSIGGYEQYF.

This chain links TRBV4-2 with TRBJ2-1; 9 nucleotides agree with TRBD1. The CDR3 extends over 16 amino acids. J gave up 8 bases and V 2 bases, and 10 bases lay outside the gene matches. Germline V lookup: CDR1 LGHNA, CDR2 YNFKEQ. Written as DNA, the CDR3 is TGTGCCAGCAGCCAATATCCGGGGACAGGGAACGATGAGCAGTTCTTC. As protein: CASSQYPGTGNDEQFF.

J is TRBJ2-7 and V is TRBV5-1, with 8 bases lining up with TRBD1. From germline, CDR1 is SGHRS and CDR2 YFSETQ. The CDR3 has 14 amino acids. V lost 4 bases, J lost 7 bases, and 10 bases stayed unmatched. The chain's CDR3 is CASSGGQGAREQYF. CDR3 DNA sequence: TGCGCCAGCAGCGGCGGGCAGGGGGCGCGAGAGCAGTACTTC.

This sequence joins TRBV7-9 and TRBJ2-6, with D possibly being TRBD1 (6 bases). V lost 5 bases to trimming and J lost 4 bases, with 12 bases between them. Germline values: CDR1 SEHNR, CDR2 FQNEAQ (reference sequence). The CDR3 loop spans 15 amino acids. The CDR3 reads CASSPGVAGANVLTF. CDR3 DNA sequence: TGTGCCAGCAGCCCAGGGGTCGCCGGGGCCAACGTCCTGACTTTC.

The rearrangement joins TRBV19 to TRBJ1-5; tentatively, D is TRBD1 (6 bases). This CDR3 spans 14 amino acids. Trimming left V 6 bases short and J 3 bases short, with 12 bases between. Germline V gene data show CDR1 as LNHDA and CDR2 as SQIVND (reference sequence). The CDR3 DNA sequence: TGTGCCAGTAGCCCGGACAGCGACAATCAGCCCCAGCATTTT. Protein sequence: CASSPDSDNQPQHF.

The CDR3 nucleotides read TGTGCCAGCAGCCAAGTATCAGGATACACTGAAGCTTTCTTT. Protein: CASSQVSGYTEAFF. The chain is built from TRBV4-2 and TRBJ1-1, with unresolved D. The CDR3 covers 14 residues. The V and J ends lost 1 base and 3 bases respectively, with 9 bases between them. Germline CDR1 is LGHNA and CDR2 is YNFKEQ.

This clone was counted only a few times. The V call is TRBV4-1, the J call TRBJ2-7; TRBD2 agrees at 8 bases. Germline V gene lookup returns CDR1 MGHRA and CDR2 YSYEKL. Trimming at V came to 0 bases and at J to 2 bases, leaving 9 bases not matched to a gene. This CDR3 spans 17 amino acids. The CDR3, as DNA: TGCGCCAGCAGCCAAGACTCAGGGGCGGGGGGCCCCTACGAGCAGTACTTC. Its protein product is CASSQDSGAGGPYEQYF.

The chain is built from TRBV27 and TRBJ2-3; 10 nucleotides agree with TRBD1. The CDR3 length is 14 residues. Germline lookup yields CDR1 MNHEY and CDR2 SMNVEV (reference sequence). J lost 5 bases, V lost 5 bases, and 4 bases had no gene match. CDR3 in DNA: TGTGCCAGCAGTCGACAGGGGGCTGAAGATACGCAGTATTTT. Amino acids: CASSRQGAEDTQYF.

J is TRBJ2-5 and V is TRBV28; 7 bases map to TRBD2. The J call is uncertain, as TRBJ2-7 better fits the DNA end. Germline CDR1 reads MDHEN; CDR2 reads SYDVKM. CDR3 length equals 13 residues. CDR3 region: CASNSGSRNEQYF. The CDR3 bases are TGTGCCAGCAATAGCGGGTCGCGCAACGAGCAGTACTTC.